This T cell receptor beta chain was found in a study of blood T cell repertoires in COVID-19. About the research overall: COVID-19 samples, acute and convalescent, were from the United States, Italy and Spain. PBMCs, B-cell-depleted T cells, or T cells were the source of the cDNA or gDNA that made up the material.

Under the authors' procedure: Estimation of nucleated cell counts was performed using reference gene primer amplification. The method was immunoSEQ multiplex PCR; TCRdb's version includes in-frame clones alone and lacks a portion of them. Clone size and V and J calls were adopted from that table, with D and trimming inferred from the DNA. The profile shows hundreds of thousands of clones, more than 75% of them singletons. Per germline, CDR1 SGHDT and CDR2 YYEEEE. The CDR3 sequence is 14 residues long. V was clipped by 0 bases and J by 2 bases, with 8 bases between them. Input material: peripheral blood. The TCR originated in a woman between 18 and 29 years old who had recovered from COVID-19. This chain uses TRBV5-6 with TRBJ1-2; tentative D call: TRBD1 (5 bases). CDR3 bases: TGTGCCAGCAGCTTGGCGACAGAGAACTATGGCTACACCTTC. It encodes CASSLATENYGYTF.